A selection of T cell receptor beta chains follows, all from one sample in a study of CD8+ T cells in alopecia areata. TCRdb's copy holds only in-frame clones and misses some; the assay was immunoSEQ multiplex PCR. The table lists around 170,000 clones, approximately 51% of them singletons, with around 10% in the top ten. The specimen comprised CD8+ T cells sorted from blood, sampled between weeks 51 and 54, from a patient treated with tofacitinib. These receptors came from a human donor with alopecia areata. Each CDR3 is given with its conserved first and last residue. A D gene is named only where the DNA matches it firmly. Clone size appears in some rows only: once, few, many, or a class for an expanded clone.

J gene: TRBJ2-7
V gene: TRBV7-8
D gene: -
CDR3 length: 13
clone size: -
CDR3 protein: CASTLRGGYEQYF
CDR3 DNA: TGTGCCAGCACCCTTAGGGGAGGCTACGAGCAGTACTTC

J gene: TRBJ1-5
V gene: TRBV2
D gene: -
CDR3 length: 17
clone size: -
CDR3 protein: CASSVPGPRGGNQPQHF
CDR3 DNA: TGTGCCAGCAGTGTACCCGGGCCCCGGGGAGGCAATCAGCCCCAGCATTTT

J gene: TRBJ2-5
V gene: TRBV7-9
D gene: -
CDR3 length: 13
clone size: -
CDR3 protein: CASSLDLEETQYF
CDR3 DNA: TGTGCCAGCAGCTTAGACTTGGAAGAGACCCAGTACTTC

J gene: TRBJ1-1
V gene: TRBV27
D gene: -
CDR3 length: 13
clone size: -
CDR3 protein: CASSNKGITEAFF
CDR3 DNA: TGTGCCAGCAGTAATAAGGGGATCACTGAAGCTTTCTTT

J gene: TRBJ1-1
V gene: TRBV29-1
D gene: -
CDR3 length: 12
clone size: -
CDR3 protein: CSVEGLNTEAFF
CDR3 DNA: TGCAGCGTTGAGGGATTGAACACTGAAGCTTTCTTT

J gene: TRBJ2-1
V gene: TRBV14
D gene: TRBD2
CDR3 length: 15
clone size: -
CDR3 protein: CASSQVERGDDEQFF
CDR3 DNA: TGTGCCAGCAGCCAAGTTGAGCGGGGGGACGATGAGCAGTTCTTC

J gene: TRBJ1-6
V gene: TRBV5-4
D gene: -
CDR3 length: 15
clone size: once
CDR3 protein: CASSLGHPGDSPLHF
CDR3 DNA: TGTGCCAGCAGCTTGGGACACCCAGGGGATTCACCCCTCCACTTT

J gene: TRBJ1-4
V gene: TRBV29-1
D gene: -
CDR3 length: 14
clone size: -
CDR3 protein: CSVGDRATNEKLFF
CDR3 DNA: TGCAGCGTTGGTGACAGAGCAACTAATGAAAAACTGTTTTTT

J gene: TRBJ1-2
V gene: TRBV29-1
D gene: TRBD1
CDR3 length: 14
clone size: -
CDR3 protein: CSVTGQGGNYGYTF
CDR3 DNA: TGCAGCGTGACGGGACAGGGGGGTAACTATGGCTACACCTTC

J gene: TRBJ2-1
V gene: TRBV6-1
D gene: TRBD1
CDR3 length: 13
clone size: once
CDR3 protein: CASRTTGSNEQFF
CDR3 DNA: TGTGCCAGCAGGACGACAGGGTCCAATGAGCAGTTCTTC

J gene: TRBJ1-4
V gene: TRBV29-1
D gene: -
CDR3 length: 11
clone size: -
CDR3 protein: CSATVWEKLFF
CDR3 DNA: TGCAGCGCGACGGTTTGGGAAAAACTGTTTTTT

J gene: TRBJ2-7
V gene: TRBV5-4
D gene: -
CDR3 length: 12
clone size: -
CDR3 protein: CASSGGTYEQYF
CDR3 DNA: TGTGCCAGCAGTGGAGGGACCTACGAGCAGTACTTC

J gene: TRBJ2-7
V gene: TRBV30
D gene: TRBD2
CDR3 length: 12
clone size: -
CDR3 protein: CAWRGLSYEQYF
CDR3 DNA: TGTGCCTGGAGGGGACTATCCTACGAGCAGTACTTC

J gene: TRBJ2-7
V gene: TRBV30
D gene: -
CDR3 length: 12
clone size: -
CDR3 protein: CAWSVSWDEQYF
CDR3 DNA: TGTGCCTGGAGTGTATCCTGGGACGAGCAGTACTTC

J gene: TRBJ1-1
V gene: TRBV4-1
D gene: -
CDR3 length: 15
clone size: -
CDR3 protein: CASSQDPGKDTEAFF
CDR3 DNA: TGCGCCAGCAGCCAAGACCCTGGGAAAGACACTGAAGCTTTCTTT

J gene: TRBJ2-5
V gene: TRBV7-2
D gene: TRBD2
CDR3 length: 14
clone size: few
CDR3 protein: CASTQGLALGTQYF
CDR3 DNA: TGTGCCAGCACCCAGGGACTAGCCCTAGGGACCCAGTACTTC